Listed below are T cell receptor beta chains from one sample, sequenced in a study of shared clonotypes between healthy human individuals. Data came from immunoSEQ multiplex PCR; TCRdb stores just in-frame clones and leaves some out. The sample lists some 2.1 million clones, around 95% occurring once. Source material: naive CD8+ T cells from PBMCs. All receptors come from a man between 18 and 29 years old in good health. Some clones in this sample may be carry-over from other donors' samples. CDR3s include the opening cysteine and the closing phenylalanine or tryptophan. A D gene is named only where the DNA matches it firmly. The size field is filled for only some rows; it gives once, few, many or a size class.

d_gene,abundance,j_gene,v_gene,CDR3nt,CDR3aa
-,-,TRBJ1-3,TRBV14,TGTGCCAGCAGCCAAGACAGGGCTGGAAACACCATATATTTT,CASSQDRAGNTIYF
-,-,TRBJ1-1,TRBV28,TGTGCCAGCAACCCTCCCCCCAAGAGGGGGGCGAACACTGAAGCTTTCTTT,CASNPPPKRGANTEAFF
TRBD2,-,TRBJ2-2,TRBV4-3,TGCGCCAGCAGGCCCACTAGCGCCAACACCGGGGAGCTGTTTTTT,CASRPTSANTGELFF
-,-,TRBJ2-1,TRBV5-4,TGTGCCAGCAGCTTGGTGGAGGGCTACAATGAGCAGTTCTTC,CASSLVEGYNEQFF
TRBD1,-,TRBJ2-3,TRBV5-1,TGCGCCAGCAGCATGGACAGGGTTACAGATACGCAGTATTTT,CASSMDRVTDTQYF
-,-,TRBJ2-5,TRBV18,TGTGCCAGCCATATCGAAACAGGACTATCCTCGACCCAGTACTTC,CASHIETGLSSTQYF
TRBD2,-,TRBJ2-7,TRBV28,TGTGCCAGCAGTTTCAGCGGGGGGTCCTACGAGCAGTACTTC,CASSFSGGSYEQYF
-,-,TRBJ1-3,TRBV7-9,TGTGCCAGCAGCTTAGTTCCCAGGATCATTAGCCCATCTGGAAACACCATATATTTT,CASSLVPRIISPSGNTIYF
-,-,TRBJ2-7,TRBV7-2,TGTGCCAGCAGCCCCCGACAGGAAAGCTCCTACGAGCAGTACTTC,CASSPRQESSYEQYF
-,-,TRBJ2-7,TRBV10-2,TGCGCCAGCAGTGAGAGGACATCCTACGAGCAGTACTTC,CASSERTSYEQYF
-,-,TRBJ1-6,TRBV7-9,TGTGCCAGCAGCTTAGTCCAGGGCTCTTATTCACCCCTCCACTTT,CASSLVQGSYSPLHF
-,few,TRBJ1-5,TRBV4-1,TGCGCCAGCAGCCAAGTCGGCAACAATCAGCCCCAGCATTTT,CASSQVGNNQPQHF
TRBD1,-,TRBJ1-2,TRBV6-5,TGTGCCAGCAGTCTAGACAGGGGGTATGGCTACACCTTC,CASSLDRGYGYTF
TRBD2,-,TRBJ2-1,TRBV7-3,TGTGCCAGCAGCTTCTACGCCTGGACTAGCGGGAATTCTAACAATGAGCAGTTCTTC,CASSFYAWTSGNSNNEQFF
-,-,TRBJ2-3,TRBV6-5,TGTGCCAGCAGTACTCCGGGGATGGGGGATACGCAGTATTTT,CASSTPGMGDTQYF
TRBD1,-,TRBJ1-1,TRBV29-1,TGCAGCGTTGGGGACAGGGGAGTGAGAGACACTGAAGCTTTCTTT,CSVGDRGVRDTEAFF
TRBD2,-,TRBJ2-1,TRBV7-9,TGTGCCAGCAGCTCGCAGACTAGCGGGGCACACAATGAGCAGTTCTTC,CASSSQTSGAHNEQFF
TRBD2,-,TRBJ2-1,TRBV5-1,TGCGCCAGCAGCTCCCCTCCAAGCGGGGCCTACAATGAGCAGTTCTTC,CASSSPPSGAYNEQFF
-,-,TRBJ1-5,TRBV27,TGTGCCAGCAGCCTAACAGGGAGCAATCAGCCCCAGCATTTT,CASSLTGSNQPQHF
-,-,TRBJ1-5,TRBV19,TGTGCCAGTAGTACCCGGGAACAAATCAACCCCCAGCATTTT,CASSTREQINPQHF
-,-,TRBJ2-7,TRBV9,TGTGCCAGCAGCCCCAACCGAGGGGGGCTAGTCCACGAGCAGTACTTC,CASSPNRGGLVHEQYF
TRBD1,-,TRBJ2-7,TRBV28,TGTGCCAGCAGTATAAAACCGGGACAGGGGTACGAGCAGTACTTC,CASSIKPGQGYEQYF
TRBD1,once,TRBJ1-1,TRBV11-1,TGTGCCAGCAGCCCACACAGGGGGAGCATGAACACTGAAGCTTTCTTT,CASSPHRGSMNTEAFF
TRBD1,-,TRBJ2-3,TRBV7-4,TGTGCCAGCAGCTACCCCGGGACAGGGGTCCCTACTAGCACAGATACGCAGTATTTT,CASSYPGTGVPTSTDTQYF
-,-,TRBJ2-3,TRBV7-2,TGTGCCAGCAGGCTAGCGCGCACAGATACGCAGTATTTT,CASRLARTDTQYF
-,-,TRBJ1-1,TRBV27,TGTGCCAGCAACCCCTCGGCAGGGGCTGGAAATGAAGCTTTCTTT,CASNPSAGAGNEAFF
-,-,TRBJ2-3,TRBV4-3,TGCGCCAGCAGCCAATCGGCCCTGGGGACAGATACGCAGTATTTT,CASSQSALGTDTQYF
-,-,TRBJ1-4,TRBV2,TGTGCCAGCAGTGAAGGGGCCCAAGGGAGGGAAAAACTGTTTTTT,CASSEGAQGREKLFF
-,-,TRBJ2-7,TRBV28,TGTGCCAGCAGTTGGACAGGAGGGGGCTACGAGCAGTACTTC,CASSWTGGGYEQYF
-,-,TRBJ2-3,TRBV2,TGTGCCAGCAGTGAAGCGCGTAGAACAGATACGCAGTATTTT,CASSEARRTDTQYF
TRBD2,-,TRBJ2-7,TRBV27,TGTGCCAGCAGACTAGCGGGTTCCTACGAGCAGTACTTC,CASRLAGSYEQYF
-,-,TRBJ1-2,TRBV27,TGTGCCAGTCGAGGATTGGCCGCTAACTATGGCTACACCTTC,CASRGLAANYGYTF
-,-,TRBJ2-1,TRBV27,TGTGCCAGCCGGCTAGCGCGGAGCTACAATGAGCAGTTCTTC,CASRLARSYNEQFF
-,-,TRBJ1-2,TRBV9,TGTGCCAGCAGCGTAGAGTGGGGAAGTTCAGTAGCGAGCGGCTACACCTTC,CASSVEWGSSVASGYTF
-,-,TRBJ2-7,TRBV6-5,TGTGCCAGCAGTTACTCGATAGCGGACTCCTACGAGCAGTACTTC,CASSYSIADSYEQYF
-,-,TRBJ2-7,TRBV5-1,TGCGCCAGCAGCTGGCGGGGCTCCCGACCCTACGAGCAGTACTTC,CASSWRGSRPYEQYF
-,-,TRBJ2-1,TRBV19,TGTGCCAGTATGGAGGGCAATGAGCAGTTCTTC,CASMEGNEQFF
-,-,TRBJ1-4,TRBV28,TGTGCCAGCAGACTATATGAAAAACTGTTTTTT,CASRLYEKLFF
TRBD1,-,TRBJ2-7,TRBV11-2,TGTGCCAGCAATCCGACAGGGACCTACGAGCAGTACTTC,CASNPTGTYEQYF